These T cell receptor beta chains were read from a single sample in a study of T-cell memory formation after mild COVID-19. TCRdb re-analysed the 5' RACE reads in MiXCR, keeping a single row per CDR3 protein. Of hundreds of thousands of distinct CDR3 sequences listed, nearly 25% are singletons. Specimen: PBMCs or a T cell subset sorted from them (not recorded which). The source is an adult woman who had mild COVID-19 (a few samples of this study predate the infection). Cell type and time point are not known. The CDR3 runs from the conserved cysteine through the conserved F or W. D genes are given only for firm matches. Not every row has a clone size; where given, it reads once, few, many or a size class.

CASSTPTGRRGNYGYTF	TGTGCCAGCTCCACCCCGACGGGGCGGCGGGGTAACTATGGCTACACCTTC	-	TRBV6-1	-	TRBJ1-2
CASSEILWQLVQNTEAFF	TGTGCCAGCAGTGAAATTCTGTGGCAGTTGGTTCAGAACACTGAAGCTTTCTTT	-	TRBV2	few	TRBJ1-1
CASSSSGPSYEQYF	TGTGCCAGCAGCTCATCGGGACCTTCCTACGAGCAGTACTTC	-	TRBV7-3	-	TRBJ2-7
CASSYRVGYNQPQHF	TGTGCCAGCAGCTACAGGGTGGGGTACAATCAGCCCCAGCATTTT	-	TRBV12-3/TRBV12-4	-	TRBJ1-5
CASSLGTGGSREQYF	TGTGCCAGCAGCCTAGGGACTGGCGGGAGTAGAGAGCAGTACTTC	TRBD2	TRBV7-8	-	TRBJ2-7
CANRGTITDTQYF	TGTGCCAACCGAGGGACGATCACAGATACGCAGTATTTT	-	TRBV2	-	TRBJ2-3
CASTLDSNSYNEQFF	TGTGCCAGCACCTTAGACAGTAACTCCTACAATGAGCAGTTCTTC	-	TRBV11-3	once	TRBJ2-1
CASSPSSGEQETQYF	TGTGCCAGCAGCCCCTCTAGCGGAGAACAAGAGACCCAGTACTTC	TRBD2	TRBV4-2	-	TRBJ2-5
CASSHQGLAGGTKNIQYF	TGTGCCAGCAGCCACCAGGGACTAGCGGGAGGGACCAAAAACATTCAGTACTTC	TRBD2	TRBV7-2	-	TRBJ2-4
CASSPQGLAGTSSYNEQFF	TGTGCCAGCAGCCCCCAGGGACTAGCGGGTACGAGCTCCTACAATGAGCAGTTCTTC	TRBD2	TRBV7-2	-	TRBJ2-1
CASSHWGAPDTQYF	TGTGCCAGCAGCCATTGGGGGGCCCCAGATACGCAGTATTTT	-	TRBV12-1	few	TRBJ2-3
CASSSMTSGIYNEQFF	TGTGCCAGCAGCTCCATGACTAGCGGGATATACAATGAGCAGTTCTTC	TRBD2	TRBV7-2	-	TRBJ2-1
CASRRWDTQYF	TGTGCCAGCAGAAGGTGGGATACGCAGTATTTT	-	TRBV28	few	TRBJ2-3
CATSETTVTEQYF	TGTGCCACCAGTGAAACGACAGTGACCGAGCAGTACTTC	-	TRBV24-1	-	TRBJ2-7
CASSYFTEAFF	TGTGCCAGCAGTTACTTCACTGAAGCTTTCTTT	-	TRBV6-6	once	TRBJ1-1
CASSYWREGYNEQFF	TGTGCCAGCAGTTATTGGCGGGAGGGCTACAATGAGCAGTTCTTC	TRBD2	TRBV6-6	-	TRBJ2-1
CATSRTRQGASYEQYF	TGTGCCACCAGCAGAACACGACAGGGAGCCTCCTACGAGCAGTACTTC	TRBD1	TRBV15	-	TRBJ2-7
CASSIQAGETQYF	TGTGCCAGTAGTATACAGGCGGGAGAGACCCAGTACTTC	-	TRBV19	few	TRBJ2-5
CASSLFPGLALLVDEQFF	TGTGCCAGCAGCTTGTTCCCGGGCCTAGCGTTATTGGTCGATGAGCAGTTCTTC	-	TRBV5-5	few	TRBJ2-1
CASRTGTGPTPLHF	TGTGCCAGCAGAACCGGGACAGGCCCTACTCCCCTCCACTTT	TRBD1	TRBV6-5	-	TRBJ1-6
CATSDRTAGDTQYF	TGTGCCACCAGTGATCGGACAGCGGGAGATACGCAGTATTTT	-	TRBV24-1	-	TRBJ2-3
CASSADRDRGGEQFF	TGTGCCAGCAGCGCCGACCGGGACAGGGGAGGCGAGCAGTTCTTC	TRBD1	TRBV7-3	few	TRBJ2-1
CASSATVYYGYTF	TGTGCCAGCAGCGCGACAGTTTACTATGGCTACACCTTC	-	TRBV7-9	few	TRBJ1-2
CASSLTSGGGDTQYF	TGTGCCAGCAGCCTTACTAGCGGGGGGGGAGATACGCAGTATTTT	TRBD2	TRBV7-2	few	TRBJ2-3
CASSTPSGPLDYNEQFF	TGTGCCAGCAGCACTCCCTCGGGGCCCCTGGACTACAATGAGCAGTTCTTC	-	TRBV9	few	TRBJ2-1
CASAPGQRGYQETQYF	TGCGCCAGTGCCCCGGGCCAGCGGGGTTACCAAGAGACCCAGTACTTC	TRBD2	TRBV5-1	-	TRBJ2-5
CASSLDRLSGGYTF	TGTGCCAGCAGTTTGGACAGGCTTAGTGGCGGCTACACCTTC	TRBD1	TRBV12-3/TRBV12-4	-	TRBJ1-2
CASSFELAANEQFF	TGTGCTAGCAGCTTCGAACTAGCGGCCAATGAGCAGTTCTTC	TRBD2	TRBV7-7	once	TRBJ2-1
CSARRQPRLNTEAFF	TGCAGTGCTAGGAGACAGCCTAGGCTGAACACTGAAGCTTTCTTT	-	TRBV20-1	few	TRBJ1-1
CASSYHQPTLAGALYEQYF	TGTGCCAGTAGCTACCACCAGCCGACACTAGCGGGGGCCCTCTACGAGCAGTACTTC	TRBD2	TRBV19	-	TRBJ2-7
CASSSIGTGVQETQYF	TGTGCTAGCAGCTCCATCGGGACAGGAGTCCAAGAGACCCAGTACTTC	TRBD1	TRBV7-7	-	TRBJ2-5
CSARPGQGTSNQPQHF	TGCAGTGCTCGACCGGGACAGGGAACGAGCAATCAGCCCCAGCATTTT	TRBD1	TRBV20-1	-	TRBJ1-5
CASSGPGTGTYEKLFF	TGTGCCAGCAGTGGCCCCGGGACAGGGACTTATGAAAAACTGTTTTTT	TRBD1	TRBV2	-	TRBJ1-4
CASSLGWTMAFF	TGTGCCAGCAGCCTAGGCTGGACCATGGCTTTCTTT	-	TRBV3-1	few	TRBJ1-1
CASSPPGSSNEKLFF	TGTGCCAGCAGTCCACCGGGGTCATCTAATGAAAAACTGTTTTTT	-	TRBV12-3/TRBV12-4	once	TRBJ1-4
CASRRRDGSYEQYF	TGTGCCAGCAGGCGTCGGGACGGCTCCTACGAGCAGTACTTC	-	TRBV3-1	few	TRBJ2-7
CASSQRQGPMGESTDTQYF	TGTGCCAGCAGCCAGAGACAGGGCCCTATGGGTGAAAGCACAGATACGCAGTATTTT	TRBD1	TRBV12-3/TRBV12-4	few	TRBJ2-3
CASSLEGLLAKNIQYF	TGTGCCAGCAGCTTGGAAGGACTACTAGCCAAAAACATTCAGTACTTC	-	TRBV7-9	few	TRBJ2-4
CSARVPTSGGGTEAFF	TGCAGTGCTAGAGTCCCAACTTCAGGAGGGGGCACTGAAGCTTTCTTT	-	TRBV20-1	-	TRBJ1-1
CASSFPMNTEAFF	TGTGCCAGCAGTTTTCCCATGAACACTGAAGCTTTCTTT	-	TRBV12-3/TRBV12-4	few	TRBJ1-1
CSVSRLLSGANVLTF	TGCAGCGTTTCGAGACTTCTCTCTGGGGCCAACGTCCTGACTTTC	-	TRBV29-1	few	TRBJ2-6
CATSSPSRVHEQFF	TGTGCCACCAGCAGCCCCTCGAGGGTGCATGAGCAGTTCTTC	-	TRBV15	-	TRBJ2-1
CASSGPGQYYGYTF	TGTGCCAGCAGCGGTCCGGGACAGTACTATGGCTACACCTTC	TRBD1	TRBV7-6	few	TRBJ1-2
CASSQTGYTHEQYF	TGTGCCAGCAGCCAGACAGGGTATACCCACGAGCAGTACTTC	TRBD1	TRBV12-3/TRBV12-4	-	TRBJ2-7
CSARGGDSPLHGYTF	TGCAGTGCTAGAGGGGGGGACAGCCCCTTACATGGCTACACCTTC	TRBD1	TRBV20-1	-	TRBJ1-2
CASSQSGTAQPRHF	TGTGCCAGCAGCCAATCAGGGACGGCTCAGCCCCGGCATTTT	-	TRBV3-1	-	TRBJ1-5
CASSPSPGAYEQYF	TGTGCCAGCAGTCCTAGCCCGGGGGCGTACGAGCAGTACTTC	-	TRBV7-6	-	TRBJ2-7
CSVAGTGRLSYEQYF	TGCAGCGTTGCCGGGACAGGGAGACTCTCCTACGAGCAGTACTTC	TRBD1	TRBV29-1	few	TRBJ2-7
CAWVPTGYPTEAFF	TGTGCCTGGGTTCCGACAGGTTATCCTACTGAAGCTTTCTTT	-	TRBV30	-	TRBJ1-1
CASSLEGVPRNTGELFF	TGTGCCAGCAGCTTGGAAGGGGTCCCAAGGAACACCGGGGAGCTGTTTTTT	-	TRBV5-6	-	TRBJ2-2
CSARPTGGEQPQHF	TGCAGTGCTCGGCCGACAGGGGGTGAGCAGCCCCAGCATTTT	TRBD1	TRBV20-1	-	TRBJ1-5
CASSQASEPSMNTEAFF	TGTGCCAGCAGTCAGGCTAGCGAACCAAGCATGAACACTGAAGCTTTCTTT	-	TRBV12-3/TRBV12-4	many	TRBJ1-1
CASSSSGSRDEQFF	TGTGCCAGCAGTTCTAGCGGGAGCAGAGATGAGCAGTTCTTC	TRBD2	TRBV6-5	few	TRBJ2-1